A single sample gave rise to the 30 T cell receptor beta chains below, sequenced in a study of long-term antiretroviral therapy in people with HIV (dated by TCRdb to the early 2020s). The immunoSEQ hsTCRB v3.0 assay was used at survey level resolution to sequence the TRB variable region. This is the immuneACCESS table as TCRdb keeps it, with only in-frame sequences that have V and J called. A part of the clones is gone; compared with another copy, unresolved V genes explain less than half, and the rest is unexplained. This sample gives about 32,000 clones in total; 85% of them show up just once. Less than 5.5% of the sample is taken by the ten largest. This sample comprised unsorted PBMCs, obtained about 3.3 years after starting antiretroviral therapy. The receptors derive from a man younger than 35 with HIV.

This chain uses TRBV19 with TRBJ2-1; 10 bases map to TRBD1. The ends lost 8 bases at V and 7 bases at J; junction bases unmatched: 5. This CDR3 is 13 amino acids long. The germline gives CDR1 LNHDA, CDR2 SQIVND (reference sequence). This CDR3 reads CASGGTGVNEQFF. Written as DNA, the CDR3 is TGTGCCAGTGGTGGGACAGGGGTTAATGAGCAGTTCTTC.

The rearrangement links TRBV13 to TRBJ2-7; D not certain. The CDR3 loop spans 16 amino acids. Germline V lookup: CDR1 PRHDT, CDR2 FYEKMQ (reference sequence). Trimming pared 0 bases from V and 3 bases from J, leaving 15 bases between. This CDR3 reads CASSLGTVGSVYEQYF. The CDR3 DNA follows: TGTGCCAGCAGCTTAGGAACTGTGGGAAGTGTCTACGAGCAGTACTTC.

In its sample, this clone was seen a few times. The V and J genes are TRBV7-6 and TRBJ1-4; possible D gene TRBD1, 5 bases. Trimming took 1 base from V and 4 from J, leaving 10 bases between them. The CDR3 length is 15 residues. Germline-derived CDR1 and CDR2 are SGHVS and FNYEAQ. CDR3 DNA: TGTGCCAGCAGCTTAGGCGCGCAGGGTAATGAAAAACTGTTTTTT. Translating gives CASSLGAQGNEKLFF.

The chain combines TRBV11-3 with TRBJ1-2, with 7 bases matching TRBD1. The CDR3 is 13 residues long. The trim removed 6 bases at V and 4 bases at J, leaving 5 bases unmatched. Germline lookup yields CDR1 SGHNT and CDR2 YENEEA. CDR3 sequence: CASSLAGGYGYTF. The CDR3 DNA reads as TGTGCCAGCAGTTTGGCAGGGGGCTATGGCTACACCTTC.

This rearrangement joins TRBV29-1 to TRBJ1-2, with D perhaps TRBD1 (6 bases). This CDR3 region has 13 residues. V dropped 6 bases and J dropped 3 bases, with 14 bases sitting between them. CDR1 is SQVTM and CDR2 is ANQGSEA in the germline V gene. CDR3 nucleotides: TGCAGCGTCCAACAGGGAGATGACTATGGCTACACCTTC. Amino acid sequence: CSVQQGDDYGYTF.

The chain links TRBV27 to TRBJ2-5; TRBD2 agrees at 16 bases. This CDR3 comprises 16 residues. The junction had 5 bases not matched to a gene; V was cut back by 5 bases and J by 5 bases. Germline CDR1 MNHEY, CDR2 SMNVEV (reference sequence). CDR3 DNA: TGTGCCAGCAGTCTGGGACTAGCGGGGGGGCCGGAGACCCAGTACTTC. This translates into CASSLGLAGGPETQYF.

The chain combines TRBV5-1 with TRBJ2-2, with D possibly being TRBD1 (7 bases). The CDR3 totals 17 residues. Trimming took 4 bases from V and 0 from J, leaving 16 bases between them. Per germline, CDR1 SGHRS and CDR2 YFSETQ. The CDR3 loop reads CASSHRGTDANTGELFF. DNA for the CDR3: TGCGCCAGCAGCCACCGGGGGACAGATGCGAACACCGGGGAGCTGTTTTTT.

The rearrangement uses TRBV14 and TRBJ1-6; D not certain. V was clipped by 4 bases and J by 12 bases, with 13 bases between them. Germline V gene lookup returns CDR1 SGHDN and CDR2 FVKESK. The CDR3 is made up of 13 amino acids. CDR3 amino acids: CASSRNGYGPLHF. For the CDR3, the DNA is TGTGCCAGCAGCCGAAACGGGTATGGACCCCTCCACTTT.

In this sample, this clone turned up once. The V call is TRBV7-8, the J call TRBJ2-7; the D is unclear. Trimming pared 5 bases from V and 0 bases from J, leaving 23 bases between. CDR1 is SGHVS, CDR2 FQNEAQ, per germline. The CDR3 loop spans 18 amino acids. CDR3 protein: CASSAEISGYFSSYEQYF. In nucleotides, the CDR3 is TGTGCCAGCAGCGCGGAAATTTCGGGCTATTTTAGCTCCTACGAGCAGTACTTC.

The chain has TRBV9 and TRBJ2-7, with 7 positions matching TRBD2. The trim removed 0 bases at V and 1 base at J, leaving 4 bases unmatched. Germline V gene data show CDR1 as SGDLS and CDR2 as YYNGEE. The CDR3 length is 15 residues. CDR3 nucleotides: TGTGCCAGCAGCGTAGCGGCGGGAGTGTCCTACGAGCAGTACTTC. Protein: CASSVAAGVSYEQYF.

The rearrangement links TRBV5-6 to TRBJ2-3; D ambiguous. Germline CDR1 reads SGHDT; CDR2 reads YYEEEE. This CDR3 region has 15 residues. V dropped 9 bases and J dropped 3 bases, with 20 bases sitting between them. CDR3 in DNA: TGTGCCACCAAGAGTTGGCCCCACGGGACAGATACGCAGTATTTT. Translating gives CATKSWPHGTDTQYF.

The chain has TRBV2 and TRBJ2-5, with a tentative D call TRBD1 (5 bases). Germline loops: CDR1 SNHLY, CDR2 FYNNEI. CDR3 size: 12 residues. Trimming removed 4 bases at V and 9 bases at J, with 12 bases between. CDR3 residues: CASSGEGVAQYF. The CDR3 DNA follows: TGTGCCAGCAGTGGAGAAGGGGTGGCCCAGTACTTC.

The CDR3 sequence: CASSSQGTGYTF. The CDR3 nucleotides are TGTGCCAGCAGTTCCCAGGGCACCGGCTACACCTTC. The rearrangement joins TRBV28 to TRBJ1-2; TRBD1 is a possible D gene (5 bases). Germline lookup yields CDR1 MDHEN and CDR2 SYDVKM. The CDR3 runs 12 residues. V lost 4 bases to trimming and J lost 8 bases, with 11 bases between them.

The chain's CDR3 is CASSVGLTSGVYEQYF. CDR3 nucleotide sequence: TGTGCCAGCAGCGTAGGTCTGACTAGCGGGGTTTACGAGCAGTACTTC. This rearrangement joins TRBV9 to TRBJ2-5; 11 bases line up with TRBD2. The DNA matches TRBJ2-7 better at its end, which makes the J call doubtful. This CDR3 is 16 amino acids long. The germline CDR1 and CDR2 sequences are SGDLS and YYNGEE.

The chain couples TRBV6-1 to TRBJ2-6, with 9 bases identical to TRBD1. The V and J ends lost 10 bases and 4 bases, in that order; junction bases with no gene match: 5. The germline CDR1 and CDR2 sequences are MNHNS and SASEGT. The CDR3 runs to 14 residues. CDR3 nucleotide sequence: TGTGCCACCACAGGGGGCGCCGGGGCCAACGTCCTGACTTTC. This gives the protein CATTGGAGANVLTF.

The chain has TRBV20-1 and TRBJ1-2; D is unclear. V was pared by 2 bases and J by 8 bases, with 9 bases between. Germline V gives CDR1 DFQATT, CDR2 SNEGSKA (reference sequence). CDR3 size: 11 residues. The CDR3 sequence: CSARYQLGYTF. In nucleotides, the CDR3 is TGCAGTGCTAGATACCAGCTGGGCTACACCTTC.

CDR3 residues: CASGKYTGELFF. In DNA, the CDR3 is TGTGCCAGCGGGAAATACACCGGGGAGCTGTTTTTT. The chain recombines TRBV2 with TRBJ2-2; D ambiguous. CDR3 size: 12 residues. The V end lost 8 bases, the J end lost 3 bases, and 7 bases lay between the germline ends. Germline CDR1 reads SNHLY; CDR2 reads FYNNEI.

The chain joins TRBV7-2 to TRBJ2-2, with D possibly TRBD1 on 6 matching bases. The CDR3 runs 15 residues. V lost 4 bases, J lost 11 bases, and 20 bases lay in between. Germline V gene data show CDR1 as SGHTA and CDR2 as FQGNSA. CDR3 amino acids: CASSSGQWARRELFF. In nucleotides, the CDR3 is TGTGCCAGCAGCTCCGGACAGTGGGCTAGAAGAGAGCTGTTTTTT.

The chain has TRBV27 and TRBJ1-5; D gene uncertain. The length of the CDR3 is 13 residues. Germline CDR1 and CDR2: MNHEY and SMNVEV (reference sequence). V was cut by 4 bases and J by 3 bases, with 7 bases left in between. CDR3 bases: TGTGCCAGCAGTTACAGATCCAATCAGCCCCAGCATTTT. As protein: CASSYRSNQPQHF.

The table lists this clone with a few counts. CDR3 loop: CASSLSSGLGDGYTF. The CDR3 bases are TGTGCCAGCAGTTTATCTTCTGGTCTCGGGGATGGCTACACCTTC. This rearrangement joins TRBV27 to TRBJ1-2; D is ambiguous. The V gene's germline CDR1 is MNHEY and CDR2 SMNVEV (reference sequence). With 0 bases removed from V and 6 bases from J, the gap between germline ends came to 14 bases. This CDR3 comprises 15 residues.

This clone was detected a few times. V and J are TRBV27 and TRBJ1-2; D is possibly TRBD1 (6 bases). The germline gives CDR1 MNHEY, CDR2 SMNVEV (reference sequence). Trimming pared 4 bases from V and 7 bases from J, leaving 16 bases between. CDR3 size: 14 residues. The CDR3 sequence is CASSSPGRGGGYTF. The CDR3 DNA is TGTGCCAGCAGTTCCCCGGGCAGGGGTGGTGGCTACACCTTC.

The V gene is TRBV27, the J gene TRBJ2-1; 9 nucleotides align to TRBD1. V dropped 6 bases and J dropped 3; count of bases not matched to a gene: 9. Per germline, CDR1 MNHEY and CDR2 SMNVEV (reference sequence). This CDR3 has 16 residues. The CDR3 protein is CASSSYRGPLYNEQFF. CDR3 coding DNA: TGTGCCAGCAGCTCCTACAGGGGGCCCCTCTACAATGAGCAGTTCTTC.

The V gene is TRBV28, the J gene TRBJ1-1; no clear D gene. The CDR3 loop spans 15 amino acids. V was trimmed by 2 bases and J by 0 bases, leaving 10 bases between them. Germline values: CDR1 MDHEN, CDR2 SYDVKM. In DNA form, the CDR3 reads TGTGCCAGCAGTTTAATTCGGACGGTGAACACTGAAGCTTTCTTT. This sequence encodes CASSLIRTVNTEAFF.

CDR3 coding DNA: TGTGCCAGCAGTTCCGACAGGGGGCCCTACGAGCAGTACTTC. It translates to CASSSDRGPYEQYF. The J gene is TRBJ2-7, the V gene TRBV5-4; TRBD1 matches 10 bases. J gave up 2 bases and V 5 bases, and 4 bases lay outside the gene matches. CDR1 is SGHNT and CDR2 is YYREEE in the germline V gene (reference sequence). The CDR3 contains 14 residues. Using reference TRBV5-4 and TRBJ2-7 for the parts outside the CDR3, the full variable domain is ETGVTQSPTHLIKTRGQQVTLRCSSQSGHNTVSWYQQALGQGPQFIFQYYREEENGRGNFPPRFSGLQFPNYSSELNVNALELDDSALYLCASSSDRGPYEQYFGPGTRLTVT.

The genes are TRBV7-8 and TRBJ2-1, with D possibly matching TRBD2 (7 bases). Germline loops: CDR1 SGHVS, CDR2 FQNEAQ. V lost 1 base, J lost 7 bases, and 23 bases lay in between. The CDR3 length is 18 residues. The CDR3 loop reads CASSLVIRGGGSRNEQFF. DNA for the CDR3: TGTGCCAGCAGCTTAGTAATTCGAGGGGGGGGGTCACGGAATGAGCAGTTCTTC.

The chain employs TRBV15 and TRBJ2-7, with D perhaps matching TRBD2 (6 bases). The length of the CDR3 is 14 residues. The germline V and J ends were trimmed by 0 bases and 2 bases, with 8 bases remaining between them. Germline values: CDR1 LNHNV, CDR2 YYDKDF (reference sequence). CDR3 amino acids: CATSRERGPYEQYF. CDR3 bases: TGTGCCACCAGCAGAGAGCGGGGCCCCTACGAGCAGTACTTC. Full variable domain (outside the CDR3, taken from reference TRBV15 and TRBJ2-7): DAMVIQNPRYQVTQFGKPVTLSCSQTLNHNVMYWYQQKSSQAPKLLFHYYDKDFNNEADTPDNFQSRRPNTSFCFLDIRSPGLGDTAMYLCATSRERGPYEQYFGPGTRLTVT.

The V call is TRBV27, the J call TRBJ2-1; 7 bases align to TRBD2. V gave up 4 bases and J gave up 2 bases; unmatched junction bases: 2. In germline, CDR1 is MNHEY, CDR2 SMNVEV (reference sequence). CDR3 length: 14 amino acids. The CDR3 region has the DNA TGTGCCAGCAGTTCAAGCGGGACCTACAATGAGCAGTTCTTC. Translating gives CASSSSGTYNEQFF.

This clone was detected only once. This chain links TRBV7-2 with TRBJ2-1; tentatively, D is TRBD2 (6 bases). Germline V gene sequence: CDR1 SGHTA, CDR2 FQGNSA. V lost 3 bases to trimming and J lost 10 bases, with 13 bases between them. The CDR3 covers 13 residues. The CDR3 sequence: CASSFNGRREQFF. CDR3 DNA: TGTGCCAGCAGCTTCAACGGGAGACGGGAGCAGTTCTTC. Full variable domain (rest looked up from reference TRBV7-2 and TRBJ2-1): GAGVSQSPSNKVTEKGKDVELRCDPISGHTALYWYRQSLGQGLEFLIYFQGNSAPDKSGLPSDRFSAERTGGSVSTLTIQRTQQEDSAVYLCASSFNGRREQFFGPGTRLTVL.

This clone was seen only a few times. The chain couples TRBV9 to TRBJ1-2, with no clear D. The V end was cut by 0 bases, the J end by 0 bases, with 9 bases between. This CDR3 region has 15 residues. Germline V gene lookup returns CDR1 SGDLS and CDR2 YYNGEE. The CDR3: CASSVEAWANYGYTF. CDR3 nucleotide sequence: TGTGCCAGCAGCGTAGAGGCGTGGGCTAACTATGGCTACACCTTC.

The genes are TRBV5-1 and TRBJ2-1, with TRBD2 matching 13 bases. Germline V gene sequence: CDR1 SGHRS, CDR2 YFSETQ. The ends lost 0 bases at V and 4 bases at J; junction bases unmatched: 1. The CDR3 contains 16 residues. The CDR3 reads CASSLVGLAGYNEQFF. The CDR3 DNA reads TGCGCCAGCAGCTTGGTGGGACTAGCGGGATACAATGAGCAGTTCTTC.